The 25 T cell receptor beta chains presented below share a single source sample, sequenced in a study of T cell repertoires in cytomegalovirus infection. No antigen has been assigned to these receptors. TCRdb processed the reads anew with MiXCR; each CDR3 protein has one entry. The sample holds some 940,000 distinct CDR3 sequences; approximately 31% are singletons and the top ten take about 14%. This sample comprised cultured CD8+ T cells from PBMCs, obtained from culture after CMV antigen stimulation. Receptors were obtained from a human donor in good health (CMV status not recorded). Some clones in this sample may be carry-over from other donors' samples.

The V call is TRBV23-1, the J call TRBJ1-5; D is ambiguous. TRBV23-1 is reported as an ORF; its role is uncertain. This CDR3 has 17 amino acids. Trimming took 7 bases from V and 2 from J, leaving 21 bases between them. In nucleotides, the CDR3 is TGCGCCAGCAACGCCTCACTCCCCTGGAGATGCAATCAGCCCCAGCATTTT. Translated: CASNASLPWRCNQPQHF.

As concerns this clonotype: This may come from a read error, since a much larger clone is one base off. The rearrangement links TRBV7-2 to TRBJ2-7; 8 bases agree with TRBD2. Germline V gives CDR1 SGHTA, CDR2 FQGNSA. This CDR3 is built from 12 residues. The CDR3, as DNA: TGTGCCAACAGCTTAAACGGGGGGGATCCGTACGTC. This translates into CANSLNGGDPYV.

The chain couples TRBV9 to TRBJ2-3, with D unclear. V was trimmed by 7 bases and J by 6 bases, leaving 12 bases between them. Germline values: CDR1 SGDLS, CDR2 YYNGEE. The CDR3 runs to 12 residues. CDR3 bases: TGTGCCAGCGGCTTCCAAGGGGATACGCAGTATTTT. Translation: CASGFQGDTQYF.

The V call is TRBV20-1, the J call TRBJ2-7, with 9 bases lining up with TRBD1. CDR3 size: 16 residues. The junction had 9 bases not matched to a gene; V was cut back by 3 bases and J by 0 bases. Germline values: CDR1 DFQATT, CDR2 SNEGSKA (reference sequence). The CDR3 spells CSASFPGTGSSYEQYV. The CDR3 DNA reads as TGCAGTGCTAGTTTTCCCGGGACAGGGAGCTCCTACGAGCAGTACGTC.

The V gene is TRBV13, the J gene TRBJ1-5, with D unresolved. The CDR3 sequence is 15 residues long. Germline CDR1 and CDR2: PRHDT and FYEKMQ (reference sequence). With 5 bases removed from V and 2 bases from J, the gap between germline ends came to 13 bases. The CDR3 reads CASSNQRRGNQPQHF. The CDR3 DNA reads as TGTGCCAGCAGCAATCAGCGTAGGGGCAATCAGCCCCAGCATTTT.

This clonotype has a count of ten or more. The CDR3: CASSLEKGQLKMETQYF. CDR3 DNA sequence: TGTGCCAGCAGCTTGGAAAAGGGCCAGCTGAAAATGGAGACCCAGTACTTC. The chain recombines TRBV5-5 with TRBJ2-5; D unresolved. CDR1 is SGHKS and CDR2 is YYEKEE in the germline V gene (reference sequence). The CDR3 is 17 amino acids. The V gene lost 0 bases and the J gene lost 5 bases, with 20 bases spanning the gap.

The sample holds a few counts of this clonotype. The rearrangement links TRBV6-2 or TRBV6-3 to TRBJ1-6, with D perhaps matching TRBD1 (5 bases). Trimming shortened V by 6 bases and J by 13 bases, and 13 bases separated the two germline ends. This CDR3 has 12 amino acids. The germline gives CDR1 MNHEY, CDR2 SVGEGT. CDR3 bases: TGTGCCAGCAGACCCGTAAGGGGCCCCCTCCACTTT. It specifies CASRPVRGPLHF.

This clonotype has ten or more counts. The chain recombines TRBV12-3 or TRBV12-4 with TRBJ2-1; maybe TRBD1 (6 bases). The CDR3 is 15 amino acids. The ends were cut back, 7 bases at V and 3 bases at J, with 16 bases in the middle. The CDR3 loop is CASTRTVRLYNEQFF. For the CDR3, the DNA is TGTGCCAGCACCCGGACAGTGAGGCTCTACAATGAGCAGTTCTTC.

The rearrangement joins TRBV7-8 to TRBJ2-1, with D perhaps matching TRBD2 (5 bases). Trimming took off 3 bases at V and 12 bases at J, with 18 bases between the two ends. The CDR3 loop spans 14 amino acids. In germline, CDR1 is SGHVS, CDR2 FQNEAQ. This CDR3 is CASSFPSSVSGQFF. In DNA form, the CDR3 reads TGTGCCAGCAGCTTTCCTAGCTCGGTCTCAGGGCAGTTCTTC.

As for this clonotype: The junction differs from germline at one of its ends, possibly a read error. The chain is built from TRBV7-6 and TRBJ2-2; 8 bases fit TRBD1. This CDR3 has 17 amino acids. Looked up from germline, CDR1 is SGHVS and CDR2 is FNYEAQ. The CDR3 DNA follows: TGTGCCATCAGCCCCGGACAGGACAGGGAAAACACCGGGGAGCTGTTTTTT. It translates to CAISPGQDRENTGELFF.

This clonotype was seen only a few times. This rearrangement joins TRBV4-1 to TRBJ2-1; D is unresolved. V was pared by 0 bases and J by 3 bases, with 9 bases between. Germline CDR1 MGHRA, CDR2 YSYEKL. This CDR3 has 15 amino acids. This CDR3 is CASSQEYRSYNEQFF. The CDR3 region has the DNA TGCGCCAGCAGCCAAGAGTATCGCAGCTACAATGAGCAGTTCTTC.

A few counts support this clonotype. V gene TRBV12-3 or TRBV12-4 combines with J gene TRBJ1-1, with TRBD1 identical over 7 bases. Trimming took 4 bases from V and 3 from J; bases not matched to a gene: 8. The CDR3 loop spans 15 amino acids. The CDR3 spells CASSSPDRADTEAFF. The CDR3 nucleotides read TGTGCCAGCAGTTCACCAGACAGGGCGGACACTGAAGCTTTCTTT.

The CDR3 DNA reads as TGTGCCAGTAGAAGCCCAAGGGGATCTGGCGGGCGGAACATTCAGTACTTC. Translation gives CASRSPRGSGGRNIQYF. This rearrangement joins TRBV28 to TRBJ2-4, with D tentatively TRBD1 or TRBD2 (5 bases each). Germline CDR1 reads MDHEN; CDR2 reads SYDVKM. V was shortened by 9 bases and J by 7 bases, with 28 bases between the two germline ends. The CDR3 runs 17 residues.

The V gene is TRBV6-2 or TRBV6-3, the J gene TRBJ1-1; 7 positions agree with TRBD1. The CDR3 contains 12 residues. Germline assignment: CDR1 MNHEY and CDR2 SVGEGT. After removal of 8 bases from V and 8 bases from J, the junction contained 8 bases not matched to a gene. CDR3 in DNA: TGTGCCAGCCAACCAACAGGGGACGAAGCTTTCTTT. This gives the protein CASQPTGDEAFF.

This chain links TRBV6-5 with TRBJ1-3; no reliable D call. Trimming removed 8 bases at V and 2 bases at J, with 13 bases between. Per the germline V gene, CDR1 is MNHEY and CDR2 is SVGAGI. This CDR3 has 14 amino acids. CDR3 nucleotides: TGTGCCAGCGCCCATTTCGAGCCTGGAAACACCATATATTTT. Its translation is CASAHFEPGNTIYF.

The CDR3 bases are TGTGCCAGCAGATTAGCGGGGGGGCACCCAGATACGCAGTATTTT. The encoded protein is CASRLAGGHPDTQYF. The chain couples TRBV27 to TRBJ2-3; 11 bases match TRBD2. The germline V gene has CDR1 MNHEY and CDR2 SMNVEV (reference sequence). The CDR3 length is 15 residues. The junction had 6 bases not matched to a gene; V was cut back by 6 bases and J by 4 bases.

This clonotype was observed once. The V call is TRBV2, the J call TRBJ1-1; a weak D match, TRBD1 (6 bases). V was trimmed by 8 bases and J by 3 bases, leaving 19 bases between them. The CDR3 has 15 residues. CDR1 SNHLY and CDR2 FYNNEI come from the germline V gene. The chain's CDR3 is CASPRRGARDTEAFF. CDR3 in DNA: TGTGCCAGCCCCCGGCGGGGGGCGCGGGACACTGAAGCTTTCTTT. The whole variable domain, filled in from reference TRBV2 and TRBJ1-1, reads EPEVTQTPSHQVTQMGQEVILRCVPISNHLYFYWYRQILGQKVEFLVSFYNNEISEKSEIFDDQFSVERPDGSNFTLKIRSTKLEDSAMYFCASPRRGARDTEAFFGQGTRLTVV.

Only a few counts were recorded for this clonotype. The rearrangement joins TRBV12-3 or TRBV12-4 to TRBJ1-2; D perhaps matches TRBD1 (6 bases). This CDR3 spans 15 amino acids. Trimming removed 5 bases from V and 4 bases from J, with 17 bases in between. Here the CDR3 reads CASSPRQAPSYGYTF. CDR3 coding DNA: TGTGCCAGCAGTCCCCGACAGGCTCCCAGCTATGGCTACACCTTC.

In its sample, this clonotype was seen a few times. This rearrangement joins TRBV6-1 to TRBJ2-7; 11 nucleotides agree with TRBD1. V was pared by 4 bases and J by 4 bases, with 6 bases of the junction left unmatched. This CDR3 comprises 15 residues. Germline loops: CDR1 MNHNS, CDR2 SASEGT. The CDR3: CASSATDRGHYEQYV. CDR3 nucleotide sequence: TGTGCCAGCAGTGCCACGGACAGGGGGCATTACGAGCAGTACGTC.

There are a few counts of this clonotype. The chain employs TRBV24-1 and TRBJ2-1; no clear D. With 8 bases removed from V and 0 bases from J, the gap between germline ends came to 7 bases. CDR3 length: 13 residues. In germline, CDR1 is KGHDR, CDR2 SFDVKD. Written as DNA, the CDR3 is TGTGCCACCATGGGAAGCTCCTACAATGAGCAGTTCTTC. Translating it yields CATMGSSYNEQFF.

The genes are TRBV12-5 and TRBJ2-1; no clear D gene. V lost 1 base, J lost 0 bases, and 7 bases lay in between. CDR3 length: 15 residues. Germline V CDR1 and CDR2: LGHNT, FRNRAP. The CDR3 spells CASGLGRVSYNEQFF. CDR3 DNA sequence: TGTGCTAGTGGTTTGGGTCGGGTCTCCTACAATGAGCAGTTCTTC.

This clonotype was seen ten or more times. The chain recombines TRBV7-8 with TRBJ1-5, with D hard to call. Germline V gene lookup returns CDR1 SGHVS and CDR2 FQNEAQ. The V and J ends lost 1 base and 2 bases respectively, with 12 bases between them. CDR3 length: 16 amino acids. CDR3 sequence reads: CASSLVSDYGNQPQHF. Written as DNA, the CDR3 is TGTGCCAGCAGCTTAGTTTCGGACTATGGCAATCAGCCCCAGCATTTT.

The chain links TRBV7-9 to TRBJ2-5, with D unresolved. CDR3 length: 15 residues. The germline V gene has CDR1 SEHNR and CDR2 FQNEAQ (reference sequence). V was pared by 1 base and J by 3 bases, with 12 bases between. CDR3 region: CASSLGPLAEETQYF. CDR3 coding DNA: TGTGCCAGCAGCTTAGGGCCCCTCGCCGAAGAGACCCAGTACTTC.

A few counts support this clonotype. The rearrangement uses TRBV4-1 and TRBJ1-2; 8 nucleotides agree with TRBD1. CDR1 is MGHRA and CDR2 is YSYEKL in the germline V gene. Losses at the gene ends were 1 base for V and 3 bases for J; bases not matched to a gene: 4. The CDR3 has 15 amino acids. CDR3 loop: CASSQAGQGHYGYTF. The CDR3 region has the DNA TGCGCCAGCAGCCAAGCTGGACAGGGACACTATGGCTACACCTTC.

In its sample, this clonotype was seen once. The chain joins TRBV19 to TRBJ2-3; D is perhaps TRBD2 (6 bases). The CDR3 extends over 16 amino acids. V was shortened by 10 bases and J by 1 base, with 21 bases between the two germline ends. Germline CDR1 reads LNHDA; CDR2 reads SQIVND (reference sequence). The CDR3 DNA sequence: TGTGCCACCGGAGGGCTTGGGAGAGGAGGCACAGATACGCAGTATTTT. Its translation is CATGGLGRGGTDTQYF.